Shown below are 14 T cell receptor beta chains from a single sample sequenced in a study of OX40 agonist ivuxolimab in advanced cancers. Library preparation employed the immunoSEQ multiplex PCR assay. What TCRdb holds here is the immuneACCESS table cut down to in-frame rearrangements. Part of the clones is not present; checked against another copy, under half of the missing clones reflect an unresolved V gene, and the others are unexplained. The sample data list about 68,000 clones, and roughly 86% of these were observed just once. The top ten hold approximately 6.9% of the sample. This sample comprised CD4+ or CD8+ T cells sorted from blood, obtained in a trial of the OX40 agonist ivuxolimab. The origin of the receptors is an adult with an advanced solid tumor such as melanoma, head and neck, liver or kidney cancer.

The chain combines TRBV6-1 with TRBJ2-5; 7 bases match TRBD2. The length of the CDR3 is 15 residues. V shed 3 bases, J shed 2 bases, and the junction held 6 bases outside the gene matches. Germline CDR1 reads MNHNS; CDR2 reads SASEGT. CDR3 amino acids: CASSDSSGPQETQYF. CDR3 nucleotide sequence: TGTGCCAGCAGTGACTCTAGCGGACCTCAAGAGACCCAGTACTTC.

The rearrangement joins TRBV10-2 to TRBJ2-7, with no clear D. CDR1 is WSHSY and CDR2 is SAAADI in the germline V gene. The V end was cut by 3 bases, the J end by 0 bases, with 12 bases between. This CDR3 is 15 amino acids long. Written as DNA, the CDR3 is TGCGCCAGCAGTGATTGGACGGCGAGCTCCTACGAGCAGTACTTC. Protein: CASSDWTASSYEQYF.

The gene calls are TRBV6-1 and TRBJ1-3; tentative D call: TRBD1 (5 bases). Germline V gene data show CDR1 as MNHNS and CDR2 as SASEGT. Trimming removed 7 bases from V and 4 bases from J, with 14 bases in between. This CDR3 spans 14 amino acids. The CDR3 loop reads CASTKAGKGNTIYF. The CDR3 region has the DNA TGTGCCAGCACGAAGGCAGGGAAAGGAAACACCATATATTTT.

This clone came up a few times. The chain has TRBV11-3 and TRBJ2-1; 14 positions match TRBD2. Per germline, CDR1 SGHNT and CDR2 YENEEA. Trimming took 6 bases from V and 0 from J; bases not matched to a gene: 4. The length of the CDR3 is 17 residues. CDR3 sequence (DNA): TGTGCCAGCAGAGCCGGGACTAGCGGGGGCTCCTACAATGAGCAGTTCTTC. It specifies CASRAGTSGGSYNEQFF.

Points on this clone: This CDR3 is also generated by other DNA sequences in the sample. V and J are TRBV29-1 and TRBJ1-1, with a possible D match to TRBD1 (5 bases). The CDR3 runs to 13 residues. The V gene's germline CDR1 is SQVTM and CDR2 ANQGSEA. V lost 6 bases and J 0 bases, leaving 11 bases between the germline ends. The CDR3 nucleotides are TGCAGCGTGGCCGGGACTTTGAACACTGAAGCTTTCTTT. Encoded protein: CSVAGTLNTEAFF.

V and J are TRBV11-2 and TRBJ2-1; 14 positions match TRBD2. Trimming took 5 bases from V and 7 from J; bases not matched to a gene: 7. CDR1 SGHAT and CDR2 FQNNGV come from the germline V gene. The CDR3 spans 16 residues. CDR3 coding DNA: TGTGCCAGCAGCCCATCGGGACTAGCGGGGGTGAATGAGCAGTTCTTC. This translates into CASSPSGLAGVNEQFF.

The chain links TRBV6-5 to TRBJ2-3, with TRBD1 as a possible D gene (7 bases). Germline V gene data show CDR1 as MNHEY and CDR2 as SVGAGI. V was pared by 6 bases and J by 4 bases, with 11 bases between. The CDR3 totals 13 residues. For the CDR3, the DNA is TGTGCCAGCAGACAGGGGAGGCCAGATACGCAGTATTTT. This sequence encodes CASRQGRPDTQYF.

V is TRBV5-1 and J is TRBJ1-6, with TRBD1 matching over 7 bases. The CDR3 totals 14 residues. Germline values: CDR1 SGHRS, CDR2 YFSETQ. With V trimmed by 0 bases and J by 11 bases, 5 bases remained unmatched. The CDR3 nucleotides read TGCGCCAGCAGCTTGGGACAGGGCGCTCCACCCCTCCACTTT. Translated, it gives CASSLGQGAPPLHF.

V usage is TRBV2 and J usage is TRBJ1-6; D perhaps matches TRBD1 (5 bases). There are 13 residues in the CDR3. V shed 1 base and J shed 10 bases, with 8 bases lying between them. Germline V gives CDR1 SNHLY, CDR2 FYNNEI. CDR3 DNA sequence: TGTGCCAGCAGTGAAGAAGGGGACTCACCCCTCCACTTT. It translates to CASSEEGDSPLHF.

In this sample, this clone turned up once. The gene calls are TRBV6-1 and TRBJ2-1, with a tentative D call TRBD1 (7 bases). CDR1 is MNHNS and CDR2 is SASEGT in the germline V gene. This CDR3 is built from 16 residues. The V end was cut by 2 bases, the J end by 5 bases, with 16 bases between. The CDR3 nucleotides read TGTGCCAGCAGTGAATTCGCGGGACAGCAAAACAATGAGCAGTTCTTC. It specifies CASSEFAGQQNNEQFF.

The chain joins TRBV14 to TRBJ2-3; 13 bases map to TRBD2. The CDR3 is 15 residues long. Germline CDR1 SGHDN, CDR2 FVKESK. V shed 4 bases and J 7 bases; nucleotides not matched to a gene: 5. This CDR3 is CASSRTSGRRNTQYF. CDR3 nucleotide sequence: TGTGCCAGCAGCCGGACTAGCGGGAGAAGAAATACGCAGTATTTT.

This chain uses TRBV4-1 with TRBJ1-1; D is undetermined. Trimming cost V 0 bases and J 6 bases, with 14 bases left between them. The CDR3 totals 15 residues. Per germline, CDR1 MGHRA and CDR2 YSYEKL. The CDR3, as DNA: TGCGCCAGCAGCCAAGACCATCAGCGGGGTCCTGAAGCTTTCTTT. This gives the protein CASSQDHQRGPEAFF.

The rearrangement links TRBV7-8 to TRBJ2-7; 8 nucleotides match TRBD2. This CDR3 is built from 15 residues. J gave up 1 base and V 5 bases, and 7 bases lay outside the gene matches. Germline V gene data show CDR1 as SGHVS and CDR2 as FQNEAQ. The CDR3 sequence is CASSPSGGGSYEQYF. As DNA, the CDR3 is TGTGCCAGCAGCCCGTCGGGCGGGGGGTCCTACGAGCAGTACTTC.

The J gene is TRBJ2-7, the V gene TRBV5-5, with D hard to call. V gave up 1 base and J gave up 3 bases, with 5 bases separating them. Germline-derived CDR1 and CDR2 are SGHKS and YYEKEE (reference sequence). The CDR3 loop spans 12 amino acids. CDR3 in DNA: TGTGCCAGCAGCTTGCTGGACTACGAGCAGTACTTC. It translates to CASSLLDYEQYF.